The clone carrying this T cell receptor beta chain was counted once. The record originates from a study of blood T cell repertoires in COVID-19. Profiled with immunoSEQ multiplex PCR; TCRdb holds only in-frame clones, not every one. The sample includes 39,000 or so clones, about nine tenths of them seen just once. V lost 4 bases, J lost 4 bases, and 1 base stayed unmatched. The CDR3 consists of 12 residues. Germline V gives CDR1 LNHDA, CDR2 SQIVND (reference sequence). The chain couples TRBV19 to TRBJ2-7; the match to TRBD2 covers 7 bases. This receptor was taken from a human donor in a cohort sampled during active COVID-19. Sequencing was done on a sample of peripheral blood. CDR3 nucleotides: TGTGCCAGTAGTAAGGGAGGGTACGAGCAGTACTTC. Translation: CASSKGGYEQYF.